The 32 T cell receptor beta chains listed next were all sequenced from one sample in a study of molecular identifiers for immune sequencing clone quantification. TCRdb ran MiXCR on the PCR reads and lists one entry per CDR3 protein. The top ten hold less than 10% of the sample, which has about 100,000 distinct CDR3 sequences, 30% to 45% seen once. What was sequenced was naive CD8+ T cells from blood, with Jurkat cell RNA spiked in. The subset denotes: FACS-sorted CD8+CD4-CCR7+CD45RA+ naive T cells. Source of these receptors: a human donor in good health. Some libraries in this study had Jurkat cell RNA spiked in.

Comments on this clonotype: This may arise from a read error, as a much more abundant clone is one base away. The V call is TRBV12-3 or TRBV12-4, the J call TRBJ2-7, with a possible D match to TRBD1 (7 bases). This CDR3 is built from 14 residues. DNA of the CDR3: TGTGCCAGCAGCCCGACAGGGAGGATCTACGGGCAGTACTTC. Amino acids: CASSPTGRIYGQYF.

This CDR3 reads CSANEPRGRSSNQPQHF. CDR3 nucleotide sequence: TGCAGTGCTAACGAGCCTCGAGGGAGGTCAAGCAATCAGCCCCAGCATTTT. The J gene is TRBJ1-5, the V gene TRBV20-1; D ambiguous. Germline CDR1 and CDR2: DFQATT and SNEGSKA (reference sequence). Trimming stripped 4 bases from V and 1 base from J, with 20 bases between. The length of the CDR3 is 17 residues.

This clonotype was seen ten or more times. The chain's CDR3 is CASSRQGPDTQYF. CDR3 coding DNA: TGTGCCAGCAGCCGACAGGGGCCAGATACGCAGTATTTT. The genes are TRBV7-8 and TRBJ2-3, with 8 bases matching TRBD1. The germline V gene encodes CDR1 SGHVS and CDR2 FQNEAQ. There are 13 residues in the CDR3. V shed 5 bases, J shed 4 bases, and the junction held 2 bases outside the gene matches.

This clonotype was seen at least ten times. This chain uses TRBV9 with TRBJ2-3; D is undetermined. Per germline, CDR1 SGDLS and CDR2 YYNGEE. Trimming stripped 2 bases from V and 2 bases from J, with 3 bases between. This CDR3 spans 12 amino acids. The CDR3 loop reads CASSVPTDTQYF. The CDR3 DNA is TGTGCCAGCAGCGTGCCCACAGATACGCAGTATTTT. The full variable domain, in which reference TRBV9 and TRBJ2-3 provide the parts outside the CDR3, is DSGVTQTPKHLITATGQRVTLRCSPRSGDLSVYWYQQSLDQGLQFLIQYYNGEERAKGNILERFSAQQFPDLHSELNLSSLELGDSALYFCASSVPTDTQYFGPGTRLTVL.

As to this clonotype: One end of the junction fails to match germline, which may point to a read error. The chain is built from TRBV25-1 and TRBJ2-1, with D uncertain. Germline loops: CDR1 MGHDK, CDR2 SYGVNS. The CDR3 runs 12 residues. The CDR3 sequence is CASSPPDDEQIF. The CDR3 DNA reads TGTGCCAGCAGTCCGCCTGATGATGAGCAGATCTTC. Filled out from reference TRBV25-1 and TRBJ2-1, the complete variable domain reads EADIYQTPRYLVIGTGKKITLECSQTMGHDKMYWYQQDPGMELHLIHYSYGVNSTEKGDLSSESTVSRIRTEHFPLTLESARPSHTSQYLCASSPPDDEQIFGPGTRLTVL.

As for this clonotype: Germline is not matched at one junction end, which may reflect a read error. The chain has TRBV7-9 and TRBJ2-2; 10 bases are a match to TRBD2. CDR1 and CDR2 from the germline V gene are SEHNR and FQNEAQ (reference sequence). This CDR3 has 16 residues. The CDR3 here is CASSLPGLANTGGLFF. CDR3 in DNA: TGTGCCAGCAGCCTCCCGGGACTAGCGAACACCGGGGGGCTGTTTTTT.

A few counts support this clonotype. The chain has TRBV14 and TRBJ1-3; D uncertain. CDR3 size: 16 residues. CDR1 is SGHDN, CDR2 FVKESK, per germline. V was cut by 3 bases and J by 0 bases, with 12 bases left in between. DNA of the CDR3: TGTGCCAGCAGCCAGGCCCCCGGATTCTCTGGAAACACCATATATTTT. Its protein product is CASSQAPGFSGNTIYF.

This clonotype was detected ten times or more. The chain links TRBV7-8 to TRBJ2-1, with D possibly TRBD2 on 7 matching bases. The CDR3 runs 15 residues. V dropped 11 bases and J dropped 2 bases, with 19 bases sitting between them. Germline V lookup: CDR1 SGHVS, CDR2 FQNEAQ. This chain's CDR3 is CASREERDTYNEQFF. The CDR3 DNA sequence: TGTGCCTCACGGGAGGAGCGGGACACCTACAATGAGCAGTTCTTC.

Many counts were recorded for this clonotype. V and J are TRBV7-2 and TRBJ2-3, with D hard to call. This CDR3 spans 12 amino acids. The ends were cut back, 2 bases at V and 4 bases at J, with 4 bases in the middle. CDR1 is SGHTA and CDR2 is FQGNSA in the germline V gene. CDR3 residues: CASSLPADTQYF. The CDR3 bases are TGTGCCAGCAGCTTACCAGCAGATACGCAGTATTTT.

Turning to this clonotype: A clone one base away is much larger, so this may be a read error. Here the CDR3 omits its conserved ending phenylalanine or tryptophan, so a read error is the likely source. V gene TRBV19 combines with J gene TRBJ2-3; D may match TRBD1 or TRBD2 (5 bases each). Trimming left V 9 bases short and J 9 bases short, with 13 bases between. The CDR3 is 11 amino acids. The germline gives CDR1 LNHDA, CDR2 SQIVND (reference sequence). The CDR3 sequence: CASSWGRTQYL. The CDR3 DNA is TGTGCCAGCTCCTGGGGACGGACGCAGTATCTT.

This clonotype was counted at least ten times. The chain is built from TRBV6-6 and TRBJ2-3, with 10 bases aligning to TRBD1. Losses at the gene ends were 8 bases for V and 5 bases for J; bases not matched to a gene: 4. This CDR3 has 13 residues. Germline V gene sequence: CDR1 MNHNY, CDR2 SVGAGI (reference sequence). In DNA form, the CDR3 reads TGTGCCAGCCGGGACAGGGGAGGAGATACGCAGTATTTT. It codes for CASRDRGGDTQYF.

This clonotype was counted at least ten times. The genes are TRBV4-3 and TRBJ2-3; tentatively, D is TRBD2 (6 bases). CDR1 is LGHNA, CDR2 YSLEER, per germline. The CDR3 is made up of 15 amino acids. The V and J ends lost 3 bases and 1 base respectively, with 11 bases between them. The CDR3 DNA reads as TGCGCCAGCAGCCATAAACTAGCAGGCACAGATACGCAGTATTTT. It translates to CASSHKLAGTDTQYF.

This clonotype was counted a few times. A much larger clone differs from this one at a single base, so this may be a read error. V and J are TRBV27 and TRBJ2-7; TRBD1 might be the D (6 bases). Germline-derived CDR1 and CDR2 are MNHEY and SMNVEV (reference sequence). The CDR3 loop spans 11 amino acids. V was trimmed by 5 bases and J by 5 bases, leaving 7 bases between them. The CDR3 region has the DNA TGTGCCAGCAGTACAGGGAACGAGCAGTACTTC. Protein product: CASSTGNEQYF.

Concerning this clonotype itself: One base away lies a much larger clone, so this may be a sequencing read error. The V gene is TRBV28, the J gene TRBJ2-7, with 7 bases that match TRBD1. Germline assignment: CDR1 MDHEN and CDR2 SYDVKM. The CDR3 is 14 amino acids. The chain's CDR3 is CACSRAGTEYEQYF. CDR3 DNA: TGTGCCTGCAGCAGAGCCGGGACAGAATACGAGCAGTACTTC.

The chain is built from TRBV12-3 or TRBV12-4 and TRBJ2-1; D gene ambiguous. V shed 3 bases and J shed 10 bases, with 10 bases lying between them. The CDR3 covers 12 residues. CDR3 loop: CASSFGVGEQFF. DNA for the CDR3: TGTGCCAGCAGTTTTGGGGTTGGCGAGCAGTTCTTC.

The DNA for the CDR3 is TGTGCCAGCAGCTCTTTGGGGCCAGATGAGCAGTTCTTC. Translation gives CASSSLGPDEQFF. The rearrangement links TRBV11-2 to TRBJ2-1; a possible D gene is TRBD1 (5 bases). The V gene's germline CDR1 is SGHAT and CDR2 FQNNGV. The CDR3 loop spans 13 amino acids. Trimming stripped 4 bases from V and 8 bases from J, with 12 bases between.

This clonotype occurred once. This CDR3 fails to terminate in the conserved phenylalanine or tryptophan, so it likely reflects a read error. J is TRBJ2-3 and V is TRBV28; either TRBD1 or TRBD2 may fit D (5 bases each). The CDR3 is 15 amino acids. V was pared by 7 bases and J by 5 bases, with 19 bases between. Germline V gene data show CDR1 as MDHEN and CDR2 as SYDVKM. The CDR3 region is CASMWGEGLIDTQYS. CDR3 in DNA: TGTGCCAGCATGTGGGGAGAGGGGTTAATAGATACGCAGTATTCT.

This clonotype was seen a few times. The V gene is TRBV28, the J gene TRBJ2-1, with TRBD2 matching 9 bases. V shed 9 bases and J 7 bases; nucleotides not matched to a gene: 7. The CDR3 consists of 13 residues. Germline loops: CDR1 MDHEN, CDR2 SYDVKM. CDR3 nucleotide sequence: TGTGCCAGACTAGCGGGCGGTTGGAATGAGCAGTTCTTC. Encoded protein: CARLAGGWNEQFF.

The table lists this clonotype with a count of one. Sequence at one end of the junction differs from germline and may be a read error. The chain joins TRBV20-1 to TRBJ1-2; tentative D call: TRBD1 (5 bases). Germline-derived CDR1 and CDR2 are DFQATT and SNEGSKA (reference sequence). CDR3 size: 13 residues. CDR3 in amino acids: CTSSGTDIYGYPF. The CDR3 DNA reads as TGCACTTCTTCCGGGACGGACATTTATGGCTACCCCTTC.

At least ten counts were recorded for this clonotype. The chain uses TRBV24-1 and TRBJ2-1; D is possibly TRBD1 or TRBD2 (5 bases each). Trimming pared 4 bases from V and 0 bases from J, leaving 12 bases between. The CDR3 runs 16 residues. The germline V gene encodes CDR1 KGHDR and CDR2 SFDVKD. The CDR3 DNA is TGTGCCACCAGTGACTCGCTGGGGACCTCCTACAATGAGCAGTTCTTC. It translates to CATSDSLGTSYNEQFF.

The rearrangement links TRBV6-6 to TRBJ2-1, with D perhaps TRBD1 (6 bases). Per germline, CDR1 MNHNY and CDR2 SVGAGI (reference sequence). Trimming stripped 6 bases from V and 15 bases from J, with 18 bases between. The CDR3 sequence is 12 residues long. The CDR3 reads CASSEGGPQAFF. The DNA for the CDR3 is TGTGCCAGCAGCGAAGGGGGACCCCAGGCGTTCTTC.

This clonotype was recorded at least ten times. The rearrangement joins TRBV7-9 to TRBJ2-1; TRBD2 aligns across 13 bases. J gave up 5 bases and V 5 bases, and 12 bases lay outside the gene matches. Per germline, CDR1 SEHNR and CDR2 FQNEAQ (reference sequence). The CDR3 sequence is 18 residues long. CDR3 loop: CASSPTRRTSGSNNEQFF. The CDR3 DNA reads TGTGCCAGCAGCCCTACCCGAAGGACTAGCGGGAGCAACAATGAGCAGTTCTTC.

This clonotype appeared many times. The chain has TRBV5-4 and TRBJ2-7, with 9 positions matching TRBD1. The CDR3 runs 14 residues. V dropped 0 bases and J dropped 4; count of bases not matched to a gene: 2. Germline CDR1 reads SGHNT; CDR2 reads YYREEE (reference sequence). Written as DNA, the CDR3 is TGTGCCAGCAGCTTGGGGACAGGGGTATACGAGCAGTACTTC. This gives the protein CASSLGTGVYEQYF.

In this sample, this clonotype turned up a few times. This sequence joins TRBV20-1 and TRBJ2-1; D not certain. V lost 4 bases and J 7 bases, leaving 5 bases between the germline ends. The germline CDR1 and CDR2 sequences are DFQATT and SNEGSKA (reference sequence). The CDR3 runs to 10 residues. The chain's CDR3 is CSAMGNEQFF. CDR3 sequence (DNA): TGCAGTGCTATGGGGAATGAGCAGTTCTTC.

V usage is TRBV6-2 or TRBV6-3 and J usage is TRBJ1-4; a possible D gene is TRBD1 (5 bases). CDR3 length: 13 amino acids. CDR1 is MNHEY, CDR2 SVGEGT, per germline. Trimming took off 8 bases at V and 5 bases at J, with 12 bases between the two ends. The CDR3 coding sequence is TGTGCCAGCCGAGACAGTTGGAATGAAAAACTGTTTTTT. This translates into CASRDSWNEKLFF.

In this sample, this clonotype turned up once. With a much larger clone just one base away, this may be a read error. The gene calls are TRBV29-1 and TRBJ2-7; D ambiguous. This CDR3 is built from 12 residues. Trimming cost V 7 bases and J 6 bases, with 16 bases left between them. The germline V gene encodes CDR1 SQVTM and CDR2 ANQGSEA. In DNA form, the CDR3 reads TGCAGCGCCGGCCAGAGCCCCTCCGAGCAGTACTTC. Its protein product is CSAGQSPSEQYF.

As for this clonotype: A read error is possible here, since a much larger clone lies one base away. V usage is TRBV7-9 and J usage is TRBJ2-3; possibly TRBD1 for D (5 bases). CDR3 length: 14 amino acids. Germline V lookup: CDR1 SEHNR, CDR2 FQNEAQ (reference sequence). CDR3 in amino acids: CASSPAGATDKQYF. The CDR3 DNA follows: TGTGCCAGCAGCCCCGCCGGAGCGACAGATAAGCAGTATTTT.

This clonotype was counted ten times or more. The chain has TRBV5-1 and TRBJ2-2, with a tentative D call TRBD1 (5 bases). This CDR3 spans 15 amino acids. V was trimmed by 1 base and J by 6 bases, leaving 13 bases between them. Per the germline V gene, CDR1 is SGHRS and CDR2 is YFSETQ. CDR3 sequence reads: CASSLQGRSSGELFF. CDR3 nucleotides: TGCGCCAGCAGCTTGCAGGGCCGTTCCTCCGGGGAGCTGTTTTTT.

This clonotype was recorded a few times. This chain connects TRBV25-1 to TRBJ2-1; no reliable D call. CDR3 length equals 12 residues. Germline lookup yields CDR1 MGHDK and CDR2 SYGVNS. Trimming left V 4 bases short and J 5 bases short, with 6 bases between. The CDR3 DNA follows: TGTGCCAGCAGTGCTTTACACAATGAGCAGTTCTTC. Translation: CASSALHNEQFF. The full variable domain, with the rest looked up from reference TRBV25-1 and TRBJ2-1, is EADIYQTPRYLVIGTGKKITLECSQTMGHDKMYWYQQDPGMELHLIHYSYGVNSTEKGDLSSESTVSRIRTEHFPLTLESARPSHTSQYLCASSALHNEQFFGPGTRLTVL.

This clonotype occurred many times. This chain connects TRBV9 to TRBJ2-3, with 10 bases that match TRBD2. This CDR3 comprises 16 residues. From germline, CDR1 is SGDLS and CDR2 YYNGEE. V lost 0 bases, J lost 1 base, and 2 bases stayed unmatched. The DNA for the CDR3 is TGTGCCAGCAGCGTAGCCCTAGCGGGAGGCACAGATACGCAGTATTTT. Translating gives CASSVALAGGTDTQYF.

This clonotype was counted between two and nine times. V and J are TRBV9 and TRBJ2-3; D remains ambiguous. Per the germline V gene, CDR1 is SGDLS and CDR2 is YYNGEE. Trimming pared 3 bases from V and 6 bases from J, leaving 8 bases between. The CDR3 length is 12 residues. The CDR3 sequence is CASSDQTDTQYF. The CDR3 nucleotides read TGTGCCAGCAGCGACCAGACTGATACGCAGTATTTT.

As for this clonotype: A much larger clone lies one base from this, so it may be a read error. The V call is TRBV28, the J call TRBJ1-1; no firm D call. Germline V CDR1 and CDR2: MDHEN, SYDVKM. CDR3 length: 14 residues. This CDR3 reads CACSLLRLGTEAFF. Written as DNA, the CDR3 is TGTGCCTGCAGTTTACTACGGCTGGGCACTGAAGCTTTCTTT.